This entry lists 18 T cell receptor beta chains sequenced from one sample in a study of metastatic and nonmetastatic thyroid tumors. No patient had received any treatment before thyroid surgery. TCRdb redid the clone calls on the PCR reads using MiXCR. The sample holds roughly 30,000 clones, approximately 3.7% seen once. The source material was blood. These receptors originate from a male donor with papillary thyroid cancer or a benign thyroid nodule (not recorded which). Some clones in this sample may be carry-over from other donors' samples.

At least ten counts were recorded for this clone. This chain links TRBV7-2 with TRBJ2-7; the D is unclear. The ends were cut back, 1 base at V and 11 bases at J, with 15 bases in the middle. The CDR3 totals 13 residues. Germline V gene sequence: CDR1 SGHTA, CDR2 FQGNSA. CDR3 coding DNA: TGTGCCAGCAGCTTAGATGGAATACGAGTGGAGTACTTC. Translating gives CASSLDGIRVEYF.

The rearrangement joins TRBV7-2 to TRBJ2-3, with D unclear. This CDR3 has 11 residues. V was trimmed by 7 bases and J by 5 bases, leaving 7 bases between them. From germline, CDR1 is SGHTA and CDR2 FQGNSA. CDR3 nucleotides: TGTGCCAGCAACTTGGGAGATACGCAGTATTTT. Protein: CASNLGDTQYF. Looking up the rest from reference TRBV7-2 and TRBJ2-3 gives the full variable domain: GAGVSQSPSNKVTEKGKDVELRCDPISGHTALYWYRQSLGQGLEFLIYFQGNSAPDKSGLPSDRFSAERTGGSVSTLTIQRTQQEDSAVYLCASNLGDTQYFGPGTRLTVL.

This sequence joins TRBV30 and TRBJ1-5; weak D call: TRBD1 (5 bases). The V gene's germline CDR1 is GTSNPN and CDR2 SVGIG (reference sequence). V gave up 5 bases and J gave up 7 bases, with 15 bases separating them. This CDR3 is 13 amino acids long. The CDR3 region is CAWEQVRGQPQHF. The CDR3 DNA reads TGTGCCTGGGAACAGGTCCGGGGACAGCCCCAGCATTTT.

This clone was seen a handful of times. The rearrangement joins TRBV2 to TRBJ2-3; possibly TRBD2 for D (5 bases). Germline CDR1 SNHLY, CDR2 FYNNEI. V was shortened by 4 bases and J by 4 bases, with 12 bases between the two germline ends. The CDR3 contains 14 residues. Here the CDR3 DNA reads TGTGCCAGCAGTGTGGTTGAGGGCGCAGATACGCAGTATTTT. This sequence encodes CASSVVEGADTQYF.

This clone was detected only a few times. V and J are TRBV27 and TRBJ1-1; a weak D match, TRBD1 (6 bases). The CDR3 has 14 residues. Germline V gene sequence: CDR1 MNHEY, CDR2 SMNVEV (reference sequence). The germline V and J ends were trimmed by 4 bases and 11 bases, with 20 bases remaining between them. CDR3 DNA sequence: TGTGCCAGCAGTTCATACAGGGCGTGGGTCCCCGCTTTCTTT. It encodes CASSSYRAWVPAFF.

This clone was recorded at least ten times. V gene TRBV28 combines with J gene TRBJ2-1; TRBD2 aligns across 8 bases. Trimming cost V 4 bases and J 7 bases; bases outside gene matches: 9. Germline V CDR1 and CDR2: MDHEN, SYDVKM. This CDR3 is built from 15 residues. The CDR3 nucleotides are TGTGCCAGCAGTTCGACTAGCGCCCCGGGGAATGAGCAGTTCTTC. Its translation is CASSSTSAPGNEQFF.

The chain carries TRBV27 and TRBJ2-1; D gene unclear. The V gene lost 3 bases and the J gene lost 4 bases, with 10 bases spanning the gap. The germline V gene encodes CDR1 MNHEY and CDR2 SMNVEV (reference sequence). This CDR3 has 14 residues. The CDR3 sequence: CASSFLGSYNEQFF. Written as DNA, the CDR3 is TGTGCCAGCAGTTTCCTAGGTAGTTACAATGAGCAGTTCTTC.

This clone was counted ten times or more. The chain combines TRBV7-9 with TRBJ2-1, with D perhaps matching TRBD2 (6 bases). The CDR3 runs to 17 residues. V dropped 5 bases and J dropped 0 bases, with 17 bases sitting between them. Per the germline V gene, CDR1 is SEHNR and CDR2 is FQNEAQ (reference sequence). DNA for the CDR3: TGTGCCAGCAGCACCTACCTAGCGAAGAGCTCCTACAATGAGCAGTTCTTC. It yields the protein CASSTYLAKSSYNEQFF.

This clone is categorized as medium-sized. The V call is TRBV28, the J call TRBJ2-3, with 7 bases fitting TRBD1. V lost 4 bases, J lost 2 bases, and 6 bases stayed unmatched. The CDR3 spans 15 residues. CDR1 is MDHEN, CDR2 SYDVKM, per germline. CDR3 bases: TGTGCCAGCAGTTCCGGACAGGAGACCACAGATACGCAGTATTTT. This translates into CASSSGQETTDTQYF. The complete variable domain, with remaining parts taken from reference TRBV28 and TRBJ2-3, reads DVKVTQSSRYLVKRTGEKVFLECVQDMDHENMFWYRQDPGLGLRLIYFSYDVKMKEKGDIPEGYSVSREKKERFSLILESASTNQTSMYLCASSSGQETTDTQYFGPGTRLTVL.

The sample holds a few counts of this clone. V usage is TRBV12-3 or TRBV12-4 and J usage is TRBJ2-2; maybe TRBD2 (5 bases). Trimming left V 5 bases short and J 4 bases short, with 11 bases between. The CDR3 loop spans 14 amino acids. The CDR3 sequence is CASSATISTGELFF. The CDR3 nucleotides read TGTGCCAGCAGTGCGACTATTTCCACCGGGGAGCTGTTTTTT.

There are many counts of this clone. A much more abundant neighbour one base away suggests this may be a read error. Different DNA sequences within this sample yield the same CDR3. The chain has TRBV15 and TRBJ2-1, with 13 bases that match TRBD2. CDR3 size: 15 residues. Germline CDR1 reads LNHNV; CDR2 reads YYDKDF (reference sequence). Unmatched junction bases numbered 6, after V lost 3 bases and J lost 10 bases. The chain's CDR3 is CATSRGTSGAGEQFF. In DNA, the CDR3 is TGTGCCACCAGCAGGGGGACTAGCGGGGCAGGCGAGCAGTTCTTC.

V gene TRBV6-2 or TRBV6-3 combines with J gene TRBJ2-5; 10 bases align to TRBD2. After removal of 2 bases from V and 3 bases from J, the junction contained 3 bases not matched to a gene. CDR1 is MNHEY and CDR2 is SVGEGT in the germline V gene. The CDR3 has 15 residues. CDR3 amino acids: CASSYMLAGEETQYF. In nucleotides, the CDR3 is TGTGCCAGCAGTTACATGCTAGCGGGGGAAGAGACCCAGTACTTC.

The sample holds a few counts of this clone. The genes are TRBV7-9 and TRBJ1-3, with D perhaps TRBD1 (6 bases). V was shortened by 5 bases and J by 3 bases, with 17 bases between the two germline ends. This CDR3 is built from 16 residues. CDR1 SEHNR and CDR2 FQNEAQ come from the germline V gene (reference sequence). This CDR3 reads CASSPRAGDGGNTIYF. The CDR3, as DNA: TGTGCCAGCAGCCCACGGGCAGGGGACGGTGGAAACACCATATATTTT.

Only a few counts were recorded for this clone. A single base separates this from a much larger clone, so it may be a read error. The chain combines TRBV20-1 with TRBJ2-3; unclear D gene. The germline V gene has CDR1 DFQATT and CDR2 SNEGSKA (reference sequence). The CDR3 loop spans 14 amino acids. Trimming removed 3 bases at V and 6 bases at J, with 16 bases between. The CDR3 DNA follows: TGCAGTGCTAGCAACTGGCGGAGTGTCGATACGCAGTATTTT. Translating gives CSASNWRSVDTQYF.

The CDR3 sequence: CASRGWDLNSPLHF. As DNA, the CDR3 is TGTGCCTCCCGAGGGTGGGACTTGAATTCACCCCTCCACTTT. This chain connects TRBV30 to TRBJ1-6; tentatively, D is TRBD1 (5 bases). Germline V CDR1 and CDR2: GTSNPN, SVGIG (reference sequence). Trimming removed 7 bases at V and 7 bases at J, with 17 bases between. The CDR3 extends over 14 amino acids.

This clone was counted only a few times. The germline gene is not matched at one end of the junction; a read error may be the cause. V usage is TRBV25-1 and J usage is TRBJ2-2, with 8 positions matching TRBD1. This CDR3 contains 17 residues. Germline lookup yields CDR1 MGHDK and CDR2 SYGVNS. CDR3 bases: TGTGCCAACAGTGTCATTTCCGGGACAGGACATAGCGGTGAGCTGTTTTTT. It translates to CANSVISGTGHSGELFF.

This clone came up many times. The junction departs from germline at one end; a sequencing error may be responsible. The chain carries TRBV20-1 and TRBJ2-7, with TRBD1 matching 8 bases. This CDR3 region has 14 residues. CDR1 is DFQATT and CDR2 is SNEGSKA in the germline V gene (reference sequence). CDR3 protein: CSARGQGSSHEQYF. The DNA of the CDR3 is TGCAGTGCTAGAGGACAGGGGAGCTCCCACGAGCAGTACTTC.

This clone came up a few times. The CDR3: CASSRHGTGEGCGTEAFF. The DNA of the CDR3 is TGTGCCAGCAGTCGACATGGGACAGGGGAAGGTTGTGGCACTGAAGCTTTCTTT. The rearrangement joins TRBV6-2 or TRBV6-3 to TRBJ1-1, with 10 bases matching TRBD1. The V gene end was trimmed by 5 bases and the J gene end by 4 bases; junction bases not matched to a gene: 16. The V gene's germline CDR1 is MNHEY and CDR2 SVGEGT. The CDR3 runs to 18 residues.